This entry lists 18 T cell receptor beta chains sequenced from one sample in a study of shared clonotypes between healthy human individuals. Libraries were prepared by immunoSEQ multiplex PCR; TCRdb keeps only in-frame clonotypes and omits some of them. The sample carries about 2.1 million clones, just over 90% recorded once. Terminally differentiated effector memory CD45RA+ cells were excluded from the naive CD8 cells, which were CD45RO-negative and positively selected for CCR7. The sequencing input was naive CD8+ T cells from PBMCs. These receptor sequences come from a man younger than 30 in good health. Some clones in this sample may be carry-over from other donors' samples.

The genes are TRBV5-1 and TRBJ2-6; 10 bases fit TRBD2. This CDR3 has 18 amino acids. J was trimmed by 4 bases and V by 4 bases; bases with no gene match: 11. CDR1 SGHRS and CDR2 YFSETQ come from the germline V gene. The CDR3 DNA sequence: TGCGCCAGCAGCGCTCATCCTAGCGGGAGTGAAGGGGCCAACGTCCTGACTTTC. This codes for CASSAHPSGSEGANVLTF.

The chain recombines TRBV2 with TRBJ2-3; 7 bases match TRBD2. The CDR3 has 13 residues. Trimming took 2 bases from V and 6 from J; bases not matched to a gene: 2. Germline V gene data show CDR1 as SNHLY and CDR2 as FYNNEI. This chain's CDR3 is CASSELLADTQYF. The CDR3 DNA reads TGTGCCAGCAGTGAACTACTAGCGGATACGCAGTATTTT.

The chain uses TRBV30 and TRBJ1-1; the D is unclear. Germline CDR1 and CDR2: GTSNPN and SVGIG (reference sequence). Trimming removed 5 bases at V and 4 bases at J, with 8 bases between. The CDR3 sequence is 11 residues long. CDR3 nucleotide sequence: TGTGCCTGGGACTATGGCACTGAAGCTTTCTTT. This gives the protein CAWDYGTEAFF.

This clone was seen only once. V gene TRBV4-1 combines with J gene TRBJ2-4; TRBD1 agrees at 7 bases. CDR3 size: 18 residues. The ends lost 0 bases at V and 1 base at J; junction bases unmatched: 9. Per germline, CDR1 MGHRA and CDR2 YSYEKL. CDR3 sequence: CASSQDPQGVGAKNIQYF. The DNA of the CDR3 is TGCGCCAGCAGCCAAGACCCTCAGGGGGTTGGGGCCAAAAACATTCAGTACTTC.

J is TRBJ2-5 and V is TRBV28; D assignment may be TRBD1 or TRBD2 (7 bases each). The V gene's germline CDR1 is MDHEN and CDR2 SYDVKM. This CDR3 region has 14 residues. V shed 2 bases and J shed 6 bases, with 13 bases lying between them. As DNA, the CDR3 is TGTGCCAGCAGTTTAAGGCAGGGGGGGCAGACCCAGTACTTC. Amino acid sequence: CASSLRQGGQTQYF. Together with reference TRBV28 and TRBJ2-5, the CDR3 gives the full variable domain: DVKVTQSSRYLVKRTGEKVFLECVQDMDHENMFWYRQDPGLGLRLIYFSYDVKMKEKGDIPEGYSVSREKKERFSLILESASTNQTSMYLCASSLRQGGQTQYFGPGTRLLVL.

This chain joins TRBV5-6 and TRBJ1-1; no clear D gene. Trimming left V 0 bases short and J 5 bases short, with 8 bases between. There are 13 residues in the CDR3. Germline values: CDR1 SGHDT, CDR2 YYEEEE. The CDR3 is CASSLVGKTEAFF. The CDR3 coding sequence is TGTGCCAGCAGCTTGGTAGGGAAAACTGAAGCTTTCTTT. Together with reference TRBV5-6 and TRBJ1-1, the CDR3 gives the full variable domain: DAGVTQSPTHLIKTRGQQVTLRCSPKSGHDTVSWYQQALGQGPQFIFQYYEEEERQRGNFPDRFSGHQFPNYSSELNVNALLLGDSALYLCASSLVGKTEAFFGQGTRLTVV.

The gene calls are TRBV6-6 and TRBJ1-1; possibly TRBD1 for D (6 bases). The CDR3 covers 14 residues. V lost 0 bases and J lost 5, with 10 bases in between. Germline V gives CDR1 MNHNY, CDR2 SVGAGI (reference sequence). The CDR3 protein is CASSYSGQLTEAFF. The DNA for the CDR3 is TGTGCCAGCAGTTACTCCGGACAGTTGACTGAAGCTTTCTTT.

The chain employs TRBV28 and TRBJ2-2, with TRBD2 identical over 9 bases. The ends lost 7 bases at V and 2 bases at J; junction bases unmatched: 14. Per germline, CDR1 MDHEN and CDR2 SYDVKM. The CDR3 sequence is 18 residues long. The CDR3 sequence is CASTMGWGGRENTGELFF. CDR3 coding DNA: TGTGCCAGCACCATGGGGTGGGGCGGGAGGGAAAACACCGGGGAGCTGTTTTTT.

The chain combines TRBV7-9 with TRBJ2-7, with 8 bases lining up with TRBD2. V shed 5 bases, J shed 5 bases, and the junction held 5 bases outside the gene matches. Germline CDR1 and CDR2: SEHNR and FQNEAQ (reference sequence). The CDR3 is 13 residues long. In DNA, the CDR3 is TGTGCCAGCAGCCACCGACTAGCGAACGAGCAGTACTTC. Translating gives CASSHRLANEQYF.

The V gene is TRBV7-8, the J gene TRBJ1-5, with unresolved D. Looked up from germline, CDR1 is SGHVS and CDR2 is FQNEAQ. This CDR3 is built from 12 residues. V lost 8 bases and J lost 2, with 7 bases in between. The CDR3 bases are TGTGCCAGCGGCGAGGGCAATCAGCCCCAGCATTTT. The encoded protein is CASGEGNQPQHF.

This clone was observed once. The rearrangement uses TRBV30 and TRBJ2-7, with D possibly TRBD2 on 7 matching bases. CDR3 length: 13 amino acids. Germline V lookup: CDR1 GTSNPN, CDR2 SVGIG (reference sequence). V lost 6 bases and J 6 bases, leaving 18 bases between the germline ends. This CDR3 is CACLGGAGSEQYF. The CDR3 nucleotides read TGTGCCTGCCTTGGGGGGGCAGGGAGCGAGCAGTACTTC.

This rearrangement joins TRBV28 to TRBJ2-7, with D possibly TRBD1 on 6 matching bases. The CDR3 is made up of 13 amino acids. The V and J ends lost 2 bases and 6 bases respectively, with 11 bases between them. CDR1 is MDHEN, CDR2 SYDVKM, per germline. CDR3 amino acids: CASSLGGRGEQYF. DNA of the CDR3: TGTGCCAGCAGTTTAGGGGGCAGGGGCGAGCAGTACTTC.

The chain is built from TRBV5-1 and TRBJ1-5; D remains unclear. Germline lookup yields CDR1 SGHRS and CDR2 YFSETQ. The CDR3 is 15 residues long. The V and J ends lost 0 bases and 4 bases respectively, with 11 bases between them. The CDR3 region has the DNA TGCGCCAGCAGCTTGGAAGTGGGTGAGAATCAGCCCCAGCATTTT. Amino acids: CASSLEVGENQPQHF.

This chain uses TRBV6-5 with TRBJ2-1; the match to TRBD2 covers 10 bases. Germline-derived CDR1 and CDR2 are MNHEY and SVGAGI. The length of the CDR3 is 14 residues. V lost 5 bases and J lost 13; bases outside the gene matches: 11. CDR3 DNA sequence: TGTGCCAGCAGTCCAAGACTAGCGGGCGTAAACCAGTTCTTC. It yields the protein CASSPRLAGVNQFF.

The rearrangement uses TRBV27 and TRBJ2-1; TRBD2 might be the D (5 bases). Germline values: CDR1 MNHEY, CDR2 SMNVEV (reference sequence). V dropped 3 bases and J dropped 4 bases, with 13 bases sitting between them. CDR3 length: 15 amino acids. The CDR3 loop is CASSFLASRYNEQFF. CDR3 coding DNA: TGTGCCAGCAGTTTTCTCGCTAGCCGATACAATGAGCAGTTCTTC.

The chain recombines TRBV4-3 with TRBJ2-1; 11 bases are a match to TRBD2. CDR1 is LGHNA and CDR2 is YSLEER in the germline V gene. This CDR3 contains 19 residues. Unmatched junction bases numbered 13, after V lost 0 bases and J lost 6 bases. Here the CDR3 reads CASSQDWVASGRPGNEQFF. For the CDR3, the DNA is TGCGCCAGCAGCCAAGACTGGGTGGCTAGCGGGAGGCCTGGCAATGAGCAGTTCTTC.

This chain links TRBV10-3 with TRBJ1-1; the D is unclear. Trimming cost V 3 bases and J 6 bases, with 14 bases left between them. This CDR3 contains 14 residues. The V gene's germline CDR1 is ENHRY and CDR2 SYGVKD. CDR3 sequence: CAISDPGLLAEAFF. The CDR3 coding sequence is TGTGCCATCAGTGATCCCGGGCTTCTGGCTGAAGCTTTCTTT.

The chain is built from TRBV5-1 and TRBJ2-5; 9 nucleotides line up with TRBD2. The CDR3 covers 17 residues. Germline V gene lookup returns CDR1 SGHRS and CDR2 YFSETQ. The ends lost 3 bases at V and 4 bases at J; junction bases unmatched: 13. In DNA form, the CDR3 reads TGCGCCAGCAGCTCAGGACTAGCGACAAATAGAGTAGAGACCCAGTACTTC. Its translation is CASSSGLATNRVETQYF.